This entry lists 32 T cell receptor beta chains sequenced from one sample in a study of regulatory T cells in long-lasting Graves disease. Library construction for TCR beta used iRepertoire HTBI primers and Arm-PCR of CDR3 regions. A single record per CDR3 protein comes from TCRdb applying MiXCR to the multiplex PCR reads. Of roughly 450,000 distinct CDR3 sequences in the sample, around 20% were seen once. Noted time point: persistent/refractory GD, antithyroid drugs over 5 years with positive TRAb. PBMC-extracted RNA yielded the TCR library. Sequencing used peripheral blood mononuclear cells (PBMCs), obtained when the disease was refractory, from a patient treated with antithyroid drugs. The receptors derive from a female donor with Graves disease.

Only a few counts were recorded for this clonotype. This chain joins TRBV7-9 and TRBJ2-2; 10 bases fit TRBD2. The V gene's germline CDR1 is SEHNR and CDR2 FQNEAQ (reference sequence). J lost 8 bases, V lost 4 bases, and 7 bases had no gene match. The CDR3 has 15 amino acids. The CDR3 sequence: CASSSGLAKTGELFF. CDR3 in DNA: TGTGCCAGCAGCTCGGGACTAGCGAAAACTGGGGAGCTGTTTTTT. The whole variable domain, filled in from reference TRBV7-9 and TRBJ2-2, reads DTGVSQNPRHKITKRGQNVTFRCDPISEHNRLYWYRQTLGQGPEFLTYFQNEAQLEKSRLLSDRFSAERPKGSFSTLEIQRTEQGDSAMYLCASSSGLAKTGELFFGEGSRLTVL.

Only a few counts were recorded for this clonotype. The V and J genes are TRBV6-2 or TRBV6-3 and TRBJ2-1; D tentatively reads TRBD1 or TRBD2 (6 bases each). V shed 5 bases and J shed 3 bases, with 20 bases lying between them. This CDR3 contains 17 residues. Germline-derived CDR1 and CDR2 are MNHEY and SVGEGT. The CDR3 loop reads CASSEPGGTPNYNEQFF. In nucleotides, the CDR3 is TGTGCCAGCAGTGAGCCCGGCGGGACACCTAACTACAATGAGCAGTTCTTC.

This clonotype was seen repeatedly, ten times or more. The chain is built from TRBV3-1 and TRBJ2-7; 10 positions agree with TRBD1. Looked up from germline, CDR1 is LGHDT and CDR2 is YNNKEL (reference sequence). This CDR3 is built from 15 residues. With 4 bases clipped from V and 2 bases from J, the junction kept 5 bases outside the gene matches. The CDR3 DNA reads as TGTGCCAGCAGCCGTGCCGGGACAGGGGCCTACGAGCAGTACTTC. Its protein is CASSRAGTGAYEQYF.

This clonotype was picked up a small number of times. CDR3 amino acids: CASTATESSYNEQFF. As DNA, the CDR3 is TGTGCCAGCACCGCGACTGAGAGCTCCTACAATGAGCAGTTCTTC. The V and J genes are TRBV7-6 and TRBJ2-1, with no clear D. V was trimmed by 7 bases and J by 0 bases, leaving 13 bases between them. Germline CDR1 and CDR2: SGHVS and FNYEAQ. The CDR3 runs to 15 residues.

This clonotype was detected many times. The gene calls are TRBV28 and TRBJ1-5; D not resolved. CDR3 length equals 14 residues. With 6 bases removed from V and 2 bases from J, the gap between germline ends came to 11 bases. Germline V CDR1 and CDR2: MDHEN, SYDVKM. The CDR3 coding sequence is TGTGCCAGCAGGTCAGCGGAAGGCAATCAGCCCCAGCATTTT. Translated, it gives CASRSAEGNQPQHF.

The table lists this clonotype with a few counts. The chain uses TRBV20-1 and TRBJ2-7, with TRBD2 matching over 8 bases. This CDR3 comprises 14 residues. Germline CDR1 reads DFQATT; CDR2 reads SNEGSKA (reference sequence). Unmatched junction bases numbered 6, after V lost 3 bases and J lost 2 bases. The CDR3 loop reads CSASPGLVPYEQYF. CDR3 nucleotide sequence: TGCAGTGCTAGCCCGGGACTAGTTCCCTACGAGCAGTACTTC.

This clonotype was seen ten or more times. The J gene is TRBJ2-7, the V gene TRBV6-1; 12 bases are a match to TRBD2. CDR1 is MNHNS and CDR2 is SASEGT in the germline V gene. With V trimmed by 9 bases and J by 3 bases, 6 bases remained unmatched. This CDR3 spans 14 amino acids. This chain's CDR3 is CASKTSGRIYEQYF. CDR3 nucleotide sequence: TGTGCCAGTAAAACTAGCGGGAGGATCTACGAGCAGTACTTC.

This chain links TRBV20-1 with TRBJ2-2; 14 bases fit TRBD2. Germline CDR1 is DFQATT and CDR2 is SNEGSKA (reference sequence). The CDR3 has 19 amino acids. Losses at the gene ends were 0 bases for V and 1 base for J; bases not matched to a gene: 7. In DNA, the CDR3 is TGCAGTGCTAGAGACATACCGGGACTAGCGGGAGAGAACACCGGGGAGCTGTTTTTT. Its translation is CSARDIPGLAGENTGELFF.

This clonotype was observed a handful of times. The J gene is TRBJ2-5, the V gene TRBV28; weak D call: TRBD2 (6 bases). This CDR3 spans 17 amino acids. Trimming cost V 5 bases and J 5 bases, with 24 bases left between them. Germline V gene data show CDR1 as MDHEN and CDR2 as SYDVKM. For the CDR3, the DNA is TGTGCCAGCAGTCCCATTTCCACTCTTGGCGGGACGGAGACCCAGTACTTC. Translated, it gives CASSPISTLGGTETQYF.

This CDR3 is CASSKRGEQFF. The CDR3 nucleotides read TGTGCCAGCAGCAAGAGGGGTGAGCAGTTCTTC. J is TRBJ2-1 and V is TRBV7-9; D is possibly TRBD1 or TRBD2 (5 bases each). This CDR3 is 11 amino acids long. From germline, CDR1 is SEHNR and CDR2 FQNEAQ (reference sequence). Trimming took off 5 bases at V and 9 bases at J, with 8 bases between the two ends.

CDR3 sequence (DNA): TGTGCCAGTAAGCGGATCCAAAACTATGGCTACACCTTC. Protein product: CASKRIQNYGYTF. The chain employs TRBV5-6 and TRBJ1-2; unclear D gene. V shed 8 bases and J shed 2 bases, with 13 bases lying between them. The CDR3 loop spans 13 amino acids. Germline CDR1 SGHDT, CDR2 YYEEEE.

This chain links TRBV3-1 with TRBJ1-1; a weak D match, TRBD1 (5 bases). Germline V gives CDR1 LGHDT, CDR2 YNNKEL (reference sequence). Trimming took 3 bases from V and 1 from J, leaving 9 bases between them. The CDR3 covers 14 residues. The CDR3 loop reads CASSHRVWNTEAFF. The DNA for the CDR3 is TGTGCCAGCAGCCACAGGGTTTGGAACACTGAAGCTTTCTTT.

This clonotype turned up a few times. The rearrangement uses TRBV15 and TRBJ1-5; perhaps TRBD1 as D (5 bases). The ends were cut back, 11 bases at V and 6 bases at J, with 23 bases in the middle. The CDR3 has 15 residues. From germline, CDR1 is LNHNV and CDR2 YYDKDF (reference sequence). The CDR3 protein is CASALGGGGAQPQHF. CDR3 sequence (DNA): TGTGCCTCCGCCTTGGGGGGAGGTGGCGCTCAGCCCCAGCATTTT.

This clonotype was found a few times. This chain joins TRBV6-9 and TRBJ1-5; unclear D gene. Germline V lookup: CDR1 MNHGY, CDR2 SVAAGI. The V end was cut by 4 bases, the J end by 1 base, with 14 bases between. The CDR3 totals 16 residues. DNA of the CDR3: TGTGCCAGCAGTTCCGGACTGCGAGGGAGCAATCAGCCCCAGCATTTT. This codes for CASSSGLRGSNQPQHF.

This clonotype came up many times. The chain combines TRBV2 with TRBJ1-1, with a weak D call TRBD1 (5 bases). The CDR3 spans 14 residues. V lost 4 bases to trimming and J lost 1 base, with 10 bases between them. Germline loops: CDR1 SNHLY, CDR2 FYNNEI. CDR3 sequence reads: CASSARVTNTEAFF. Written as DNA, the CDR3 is TGTGCCAGCAGTGCCAGGGTTACGAACACTGAAGCTTTCTTT.

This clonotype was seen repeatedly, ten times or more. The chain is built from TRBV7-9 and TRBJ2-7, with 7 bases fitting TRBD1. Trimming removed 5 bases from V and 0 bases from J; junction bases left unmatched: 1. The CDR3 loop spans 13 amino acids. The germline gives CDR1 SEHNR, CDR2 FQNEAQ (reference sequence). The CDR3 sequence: CASSGDSSYEQYF. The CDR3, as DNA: TGTGCCAGCAGCGGGGACAGCTCCTACGAGCAGTACTTC.

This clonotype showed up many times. CDR3 protein: CASSPGDRGLSRELFF. The DNA of the CDR3 is TGTGCCAGCAGCCCCGGAGACAGGGGATTGAGCAGGGAGCTGTTTTTT. J is TRBJ2-2 and V is TRBV11-2; 8 bases map to TRBD1. The CDR3 is 16 amino acids. After removal of 5 bases from V and 9 bases from J, the junction contained 14 bases not matched to a gene. The V gene's germline CDR1 is SGHAT and CDR2 FQNNGV.

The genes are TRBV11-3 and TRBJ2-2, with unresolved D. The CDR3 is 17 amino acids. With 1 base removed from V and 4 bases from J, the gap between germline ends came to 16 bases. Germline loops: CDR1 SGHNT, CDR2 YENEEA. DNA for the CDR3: TGTGCCAGCAGCTTAGGGACCCCAGTCGGAAGCACCGGGGAGCTGTTTTTT. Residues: CASSLGTPVGSTGELFF.

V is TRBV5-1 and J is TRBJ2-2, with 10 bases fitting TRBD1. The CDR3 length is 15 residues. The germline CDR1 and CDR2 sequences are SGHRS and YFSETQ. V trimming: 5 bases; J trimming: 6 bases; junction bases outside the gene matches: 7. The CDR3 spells CASRSGTGAPGELFF. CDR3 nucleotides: TGCGCCAGCAGATCCGGGACAGGGGCCCCCGGGGAGCTGTTTTTT.

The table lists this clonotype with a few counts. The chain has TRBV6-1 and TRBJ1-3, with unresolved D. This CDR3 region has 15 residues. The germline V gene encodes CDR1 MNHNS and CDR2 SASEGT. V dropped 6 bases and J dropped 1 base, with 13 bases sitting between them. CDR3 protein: CASSRGRTSGNTIYF. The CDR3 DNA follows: TGTGCCAGCAGCCGCGGACGAACTTCTGGAAACACCATATATTTT.

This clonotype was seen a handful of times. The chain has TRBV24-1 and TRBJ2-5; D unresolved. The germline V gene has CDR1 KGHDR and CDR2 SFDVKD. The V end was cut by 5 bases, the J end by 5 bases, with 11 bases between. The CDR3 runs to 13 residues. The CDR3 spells CATSVGSLETQYF. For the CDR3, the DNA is TGTGCCACCAGTGTGGGATCTCTGGAGACCCAGTACTTC.

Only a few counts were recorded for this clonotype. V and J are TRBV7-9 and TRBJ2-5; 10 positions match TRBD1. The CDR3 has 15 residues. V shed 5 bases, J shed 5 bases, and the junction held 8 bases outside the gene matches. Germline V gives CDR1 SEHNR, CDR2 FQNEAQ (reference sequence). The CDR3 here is CASSQAGTGEETQYF. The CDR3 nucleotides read TGTGCCAGCAGCCAAGCCGGGACAGGGGAGGAGACCCAGTACTTC.

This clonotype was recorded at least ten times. The CDR3 bases are TGTGCCACCAGCAGAGTCGGGGTTTGGGAGCCCCAGCATTTT. Translated: CATSRVGVWEPQHF. The chain has TRBV15 and TRBJ1-5; D gene uncertain. The germline V gene encodes CDR1 LNHNV and CDR2 YYDKDF (reference sequence). Trimming removed 1 base from V and 8 bases from J, with 12 bases in between. This CDR3 region has 14 residues.

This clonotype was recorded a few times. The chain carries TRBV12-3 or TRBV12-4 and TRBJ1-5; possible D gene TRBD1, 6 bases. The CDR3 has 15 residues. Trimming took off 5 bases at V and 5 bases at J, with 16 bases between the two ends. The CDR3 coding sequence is TGTGCCAGCAGTCCCGGGGGGGGGGGCGATCAGCCCCAGCATTTT. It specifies CASSPGGGGDQPQHF.

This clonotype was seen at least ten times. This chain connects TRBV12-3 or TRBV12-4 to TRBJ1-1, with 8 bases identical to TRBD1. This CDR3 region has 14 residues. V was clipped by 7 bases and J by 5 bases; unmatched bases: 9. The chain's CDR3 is CASTVDRVGTEAFF. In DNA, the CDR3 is TGTGCCAGCACTGTGGACAGGGTGGGGACTGAAGCTTTCTTT.

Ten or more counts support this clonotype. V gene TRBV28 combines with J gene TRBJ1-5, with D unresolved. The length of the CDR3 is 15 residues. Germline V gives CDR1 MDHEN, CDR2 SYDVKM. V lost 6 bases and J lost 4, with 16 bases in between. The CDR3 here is CASRRLVAANQPQHF. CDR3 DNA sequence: TGTGCCAGCAGACGGCTTGTGGCAGCGAATCAGCCCCAGCATTTT. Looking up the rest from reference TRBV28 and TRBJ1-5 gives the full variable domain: DVKVTQSSRYLVKRTGEKVFLECVQDMDHENMFWYRQDPGLGLRLIYFSYDVKMKEKGDIPEGYSVSREKKERFSLILESASTNQTSMYLCASRRLVAANQPQHFGDGTRLSIL.

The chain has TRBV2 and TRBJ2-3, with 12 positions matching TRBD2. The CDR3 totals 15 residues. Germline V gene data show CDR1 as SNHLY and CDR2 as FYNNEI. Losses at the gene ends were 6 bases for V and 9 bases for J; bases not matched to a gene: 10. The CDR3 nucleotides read TGTGCCAGCAGCGCGAGACTAGCGGGAGAGGGGACGCAGTATTTT. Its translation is CASSARLAGEGTQYF.

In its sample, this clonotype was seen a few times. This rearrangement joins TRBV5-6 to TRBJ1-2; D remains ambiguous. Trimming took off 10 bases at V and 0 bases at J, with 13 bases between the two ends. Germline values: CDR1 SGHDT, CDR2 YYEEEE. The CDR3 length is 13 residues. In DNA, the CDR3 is TGTGCCTCCATGAGGAGTCCTAACTATGGCTACACCTTC. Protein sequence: CASMRSPNYGYTF.

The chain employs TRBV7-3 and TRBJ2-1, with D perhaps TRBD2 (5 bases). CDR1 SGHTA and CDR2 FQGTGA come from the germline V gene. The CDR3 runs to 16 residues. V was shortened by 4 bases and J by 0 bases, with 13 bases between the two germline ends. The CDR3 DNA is TGTGCCAGCAGCTCGTCTGGGCGGGCCTCCTACAATGAGCAGTTCTTC. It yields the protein CASSSSGRASYNEQFF.

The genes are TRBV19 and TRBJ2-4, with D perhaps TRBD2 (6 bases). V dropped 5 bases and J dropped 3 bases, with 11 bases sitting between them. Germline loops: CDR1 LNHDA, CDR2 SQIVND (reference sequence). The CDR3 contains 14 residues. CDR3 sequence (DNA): TGTGCCAGTAGTGGCGGGACTTACAAAAACATTCAGTACTTC. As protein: CASSGGTYKNIQYF.

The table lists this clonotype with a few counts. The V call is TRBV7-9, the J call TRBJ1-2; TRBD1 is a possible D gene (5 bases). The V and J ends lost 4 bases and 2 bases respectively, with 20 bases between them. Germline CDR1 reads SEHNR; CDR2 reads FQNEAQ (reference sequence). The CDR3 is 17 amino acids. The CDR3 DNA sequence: TGTGCCAGCAGCTCCTCTACTACCGACAGACTGAACTATGGCTACACCTTC. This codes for CASSSSTTDRLNYGYTF.

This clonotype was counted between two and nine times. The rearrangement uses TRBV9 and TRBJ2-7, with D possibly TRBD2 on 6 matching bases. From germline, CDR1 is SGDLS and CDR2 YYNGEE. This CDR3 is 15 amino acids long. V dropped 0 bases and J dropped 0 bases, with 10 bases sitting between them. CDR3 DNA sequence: TGTGCCAGCAGCGTAGGCGGGACCAGCTCCTACGAGCAGTACTTC. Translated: CASSVGGTSSYEQYF.